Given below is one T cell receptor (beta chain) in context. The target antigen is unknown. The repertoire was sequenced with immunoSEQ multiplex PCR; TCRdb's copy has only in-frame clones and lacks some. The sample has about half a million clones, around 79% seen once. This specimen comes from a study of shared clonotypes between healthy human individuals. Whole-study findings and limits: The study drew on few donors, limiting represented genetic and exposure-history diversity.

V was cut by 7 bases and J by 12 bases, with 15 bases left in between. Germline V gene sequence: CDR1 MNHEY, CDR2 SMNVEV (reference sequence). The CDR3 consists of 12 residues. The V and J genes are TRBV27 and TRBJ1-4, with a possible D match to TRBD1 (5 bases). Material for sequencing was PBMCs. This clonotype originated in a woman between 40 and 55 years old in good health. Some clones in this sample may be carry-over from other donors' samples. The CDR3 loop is CASKESWGELFF. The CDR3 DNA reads TGTGCCAGCAAGGAGTCTTGGGGGGAACTGTTTTTT.